A selection of T cell receptor beta chains follows, all from one sample in a study of cytomegalovirus exposure and HLA in healthy donors. Sequenced by immunoSEQ multiplex PCR; TCRdb stores in-frame clones only, minus some. This table holds roughly 170,000 clones, about 80% found once. The sequenced sample was PBMCs. These receptors all come from a woman in her twenties or thirties in good health and CMV-seronegative. Each CDR3 is given with its conserved first and last residue. Each record gives: clone size, V gene, D gene, J gene, CDR3 DNA, CDR3 protein. The D gene is left open where the match is weak. The size field is filled for only some rows; it gives once, few, many or a size class.

-	TRBV27	TRBD1	TRBJ1-1	TGTGCCAGCAGTTCCACGGGACAGAAGAACACTGAAGCTTTCTTT	CASSSTGQKNTEAFF
-	TRBV27	-	TRBJ1-1	TGTGCCAGCAGTTTAATGACAGAACCAACGCTCGCTTTCTTT	CASSLMTEPTLAFF
few	TRBV25-1	-	TRBJ1-1	TGTGCCAGCATCCGGGGGAACACTGAAGCTTTCTTT	CASIRGNTEAFF
-	TRBV27	TRBD1	TRBJ2-7	TGTGCCAGCACTCCCGGCCGGGACAGCTCCTACGAGCAGTACTTC	CASTPGRDSSYEQYF
once	TRBV18	-	TRBJ2-7	TGTGCCAGCTCACCACGGGGCAGGGCTGCCTCCTACGAGCAGTACTTC	CASSPRGRAASYEQYF
-	TRBV6-1	TRBD2	TRBJ2-3	TGTGCCAGCCGGGTAGCGGGGGTCAGCACAGATACGCAGTATTTT	CASRVAGVSTDTQYF
-	TRBV27	-	TRBJ2-6	TGTGCCAGCAGTCTACGGGGGACAGACCACTCTGGGGCCAACGTCCTGACTTTC	CASSLRGTDHSGANVLTF
-	TRBV19	TRBD1	TRBJ2-2	TGTGCCAGTAGCAGTGGGGCGGACAGGGTGTTCACCGGGGAGCTGTTTTTT	CASSSGADRVFTGELFF
-	TRBV27	TRBD2	TRBJ2-7	TGTGCCAGCAGTTTAACAGTAATCGGGACTAGTCATCTCTACGAGCAGTACTTC	CASSLTVIGTSHLYEQYF
-	TRBV28	-	TRBJ2-7	TGTGCCAGCATCAGTCCTGGACTAACTCCCTACTACGAGCAGTACTTC	CASISPGLTPYYEQYF
-	TRBV18	-	TRBJ2-5	TGTGCCAGCTCACCAGGTAGCGGCCAAGAGACCCAGTACTTC	CASSPGSGQETQYF
-	TRBV6-4	-	TRBJ2-5	TGTGCCAGCAGTGCTACCGTGGGGGGTAGAGAGACCCAGTACTTC	CASSATVGGRETQYF
once	TRBV4-3	-	TRBJ2-7	TGCGCCAGCAGCGCACAGGGAACGTACGAGCAGTACTTC	CASSAQGTYEQYF
-	TRBV5-1	TRBD1	TRBJ2-7	TGCGCCAGCAGCGTAGACAGGGATGGCTACGAGCAGTACTTC	CASSVDRDGYEQYF
-	TRBV19	TRBD1	TRBJ1-5	TGTGCCAGTACTATGGGGGGACAGGGTCAGCCCCAGCATTTT	CASTMGGQGQPQHF
few	TRBV28	-	TRBJ2-7	TGTGCCAGCAGTTTATATGGGGACACCCTCTCCTACGAGCAGTACTTC	CASSLYGDTLSYEQYF
-	TRBV6-5	-	TRBJ1-5	TGTGCCAGCAGTCCCTCCCCCGGGGGGAATCAGCCCCAGCATTTT	CASSPSPGGNQPQHF
-	TRBV7-2	TRBD1	TRBJ1-1	TGTGCCAGCAGCTGGACAGGGGTCGTCACTGAAGCTTTCTTT	CASSWTGVVTEAFF
-	TRBV11-1	-	TRBJ1-4	TGTGCCAGCAGCTTAGAGCCAGGAAATGAAAAACTGTTTTTT	CASSLEPGNEKLFF
-	TRBV11-3	-	TRBJ2-1	TGTGCCAGCAGCTTAGGGAGCTCCTACAATGAGCAGTTCTTC	CASSLGSSYNEQFF